One sample yielded the 9 T cell receptor beta chains listed below, sequenced in a study of shared clonotypes between healthy human individuals. Method: immunoSEQ multiplex PCR; TCRdb's copy keeps in-frame clones and lacks some. The sample shows hundreds of thousands of clones, approximately 97% of them seen only once. The material sequenced was naive CD4+ T cells sorted from blood. This sample's subset: CD45RA+ positively selected. The receptors here all came from a woman aged 25 to 45 in good health.

This chain joins TRBV4-2 and TRBJ2-1, with 14 bases aligning to TRBD2. Per the germline V gene, CDR1 is LGHNA and CDR2 is YNFKEQ. The length of the CDR3 is 17 residues. With V trimmed by 3 bases and J by 8 bases, 9 bases remained unmatched. The CDR3 reads CASSHKQGTSGSDEQFF. In DNA form, the CDR3 reads TGTGCCAGCAGCCACAAACAGGGGACTAGCGGGAGCGATGAGCAGTTCTTC.

This clone was seen just once. J is TRBJ2-1 and V is TRBV5-1, with a weak D call TRBD2 (6 bases). With 2 bases removed from V and 7 bases from J, the gap between germline ends came to 13 bases. Germline-derived CDR1 and CDR2 are SGHRS and YFSETQ. This CDR3 spans 14 amino acids. The CDR3 sequence: CASSFRERVNEQFF. DNA of the CDR3: TGCGCCAGCAGCTTCCGGGAGAGAGTGAATGAGCAGTTCTTC.

The chain links TRBV5-1 to TRBJ2-3; TRBD2 agrees at 8 bases. The CDR3 has 16 amino acids. J lost 6 bases, V lost 4 bases, and 13 bases had no gene match. CDR1 is SGHRS, CDR2 YFSETQ, per germline. CDR3 nucleotide sequence: TGCGCCAGCAGCCCCGGGGGAAGCGGGAGTAGCGATACGCAGTATTTT. It is translated as CASSPGGSGSSDTQYF.

The CDR3 DNA sequence: TGTGCCAGCAGTAGATACAGGGGTTCACCCCTCCACTTT. Its translation: CASSRYRGSPLHF. The chain combines TRBV5-8 with TRBJ1-6; 7 nucleotides agree with TRBD1. The CDR3 extends over 13 amino acids. Looked up from germline, CDR1 is SGHTS and CDR2 is YDEGEE. The V gene end was trimmed by 5 bases and the J gene end by 9 bases; junction bases not matched to a gene: 5.

CDR3 nucleotides: TGTGCCAGAAGTCGACCTAGCAATCAGCCCCAGCATTTT. It is translated as CARSRPSNQPQHF. J is TRBJ1-5 and V is TRBV5-3; D not certain. TRBV5-3 is placed among ORFs of uncertain function. The length of the CDR3 is 13 residues. Trimming cost V 5 bases and J 0 bases, with 6 bases left between them.

The chain couples TRBV10-2 to TRBJ2-1; perhaps TRBD2 as D (6 bases). Trimming shortened V by 6 bases and J by 8 bases, and 14 bases separated the two germline ends. Germline loops: CDR1 WSHSY, CDR2 SAAADI. This CDR3 has 13 amino acids. The CDR3 DNA reads as TGCGCCAGCAGGGTCCCGGGACTTTATGAGCAGTTCTTC. Protein: CASRVPGLYEQFF.

V gene TRBV19 combines with J gene TRBJ1-3; D perhaps matches TRBD1 (5 bases). This CDR3 region has 17 residues. Trimming shortened V by 2 bases and J by 0 bases, and 14 bases separated the two germline ends. Per germline, CDR1 LNHDA and CDR2 SQIVND (reference sequence). The CDR3, as DNA: TGTGCCAGTAGTATACAGGGCGACAGCCACTCTGGAAACACCATATATTTT. Encoded protein: CASSIQGDSHSGNTIYF.

J is TRBJ2-1 and V is TRBV29-1, with TRBD2 identical over 7 bases. Germline CDR1 and CDR2: SQVTM and ANQGSEA. The CDR3 is made up of 13 amino acids. This CDR3 is CGYSGLRYNEQFF. CDR3 nucleotide sequence: TGCGGCTATAGCGGGTTACGCTACAATGAGCAGTTCTTC.

The chain couples TRBV5-3 to TRBJ2-2, with 8 positions matching TRBD2. Being an ORF, TRBV5-3 has a function that is uncertain. V was clipped by 8 bases and J by 5 bases; unmatched bases: 14. CDR3 length: 16 residues. The chain's CDR3 is CASKRGSGSLTGELFF. DNA for the CDR3: TGTGCCAGCAAACGGGGGAGCGGGAGTTTAACCGGGGAGCTGTTTTTT.